The 2 T cell receptor beta chains given below trace back to one sample, sequenced in a study of regulatory T cells. Primers: 52 TRBV forward and 13 TRBJ reverse. TCRdb's table, derived via immunoSEQ multiplex PCR, lists solely in-frame clones and lacks some. This sample has 20,000 to 25,000 clones; 80% to 95% occur once, and the top ten carry 3.5%. What was sequenced was CD8+ T cells sorted from blood. These TCRs come from a child aged 2-15 years with CD3G deficiency.

The chain employs TRBV19 and TRBJ1-2; 7 nucleotides agree with TRBD1. V lost 10 bases to trimming and J lost 8 bases; unmatched junction nucleotides: 7. This CDR3 is 11 amino acids long. Germline V gene data show CDR1 as LNHDA and CDR2 as SQIVND (reference sequence). CDR3 loop: CATEGADGYTF. The CDR3 DNA reads TGTGCCACCGAGGGGGCGGACGGCTACACCTTC.

The chain's CDR3 is CASRPRRGNTEAFF. CDR3 DNA sequence: TGTGCCAGCAGGCCCCGCAGGGGGAACACTGAAGCTTTCTTT. V usage is TRBV28 and J usage is TRBJ1-1; D perhaps matches TRBD1 (6 bases). In germline, CDR1 is MDHEN, CDR2 SYDVKM. V lost 6 bases and J lost 1, with 12 bases in between. This CDR3 is built from 14 residues.